The clone carrying this T cell receptor beta chain showed up just a few times. Its target is not known. The sample originates from a study of vaccination and CD4 T cells after COVID-19. Turning to the study itself: Each participant underwent a two-dose regimen of either the BNT162b2 or the mRNA-1273 vaccine. The authors exposed cells to overlapping spike peptides derived from SARS-CoV-2, HCoV-NL63, HCoV-OC43 and HCoV-229E. The study's findings and limits: Although the median of SARS-CoV-2-reactive clonotypes rose from around 19 to 38, the change was not significant.

The Oncomine TCR Beta short-read assay sequenced DNA from cultured CD4+ T cells. Someone extracted genomic DNA from cultured CD4+ T cells. TCRdb used MiXCR to reprocess the PCR reads, holding one entry per CDR3 protein. In the table there are about 14,000 distinct CDR3 sequences, 25% to 35% of which are singletons. The CDR3 is made up of 15 amino acids. The V and J ends lost 0 bases and 4 bases, in that order; junction bases with no gene match: 2. Germline loops: CDR1 KGHSH, CDR2 LQKENI. The sample's treatment: roughly ten-day PBMC culture with coronavirus spike peptide pools or control peptides (ViraFEST assay).

The chain combines TRBV18 with TRBJ2-3; 9 bases are a match to TRBD1. Sequenced material: cultured CD4+ T cells from blood. The sequence was collected from a human donor with COVID-19. DNA for the CDR3: TGTGCCAGCTCACCACCTCGACAGGGGGCAGATACGCAGTATTTT. Translating gives CASSPPRQGADTQYF.